This T cell receptor (beta chain) was documented in a study of cytomegalovirus exposure and HLA in healthy donors. As to this clone: Antigen specificity is unknown.

It was with 60 Vbeta and 13 Jbeta primers that the PCR ran. TCRdb's copy holds only in-frame clones and misses some; the assay was immunoSEQ multiplex PCR. The table includes over 130,000 clones, 75% to 85% detected once. Study results and limitations: In vitro experiments confirmed that a few CMV-associated chains were specific for CMV antigens. While the bulk of TCR sequences proved rare, some public TCRs turned up in many donors.

The CDR3 totals 15 residues. V was pared by 4 bases and J by 2 bases, with 5 bases of the junction left unmatched. CDR1 MNHEY and CDR2 SMNVEV come from the germline V gene (reference sequence). The clonotype was recovered from a woman in her forties in good health and CMV-seropositive. This chain joins TRBV27 and TRBJ1-2, with 9 bases lining up with TRBD1. Sequences were obtained from PBMCs. CDR3 region: CASSSNRGPNYGYTF. CDR3 bases: TGTGCCAGCAGTTCGAACAGGGGGCCCAACTATGGCTACACCTTC.